This is a list of T cell receptor beta chains from one sample in a study of T cell repertoires in cytomegalovirus infection. No cognate antigen is known for these TCRs. TCRdb fed the reads into MiXCR, producing one record per CDR3 protein. The data show 700,000 to 900,000 distinct CDR3 sequences, around 29% seen once. This sample comprised cultured CD8+ T cells from PBMCs, obtained from culture after CMV antigen stimulation. These TCRs come from a human donor in good health (CMV status not recorded). Some clones in this sample may be carry-over from other donors' samples. CDR3s include the opening cysteine and the closing phenylalanine or tryptophan. Each record gives: clone size, J gene, D gene, CDR3 length, V gene, CDR3 protein, CDR3 DNA. A D gene is named only where the DNA matches it firmly. Clone size is stated in some rows and not others, as once, few, many or a class when expanded.

- TRBJ2-1 - 13 TRBV2 CASMARTYNEQFF TGTGCCAGCATGGCCCGGACTTACAATGAGCAGTTCTTC
few TRBJ2-1 TRBD1 14 TRBV12-3/TRBV12-4 CASSLDRAHNEQFF TGTGCCAGCAGTTTGGACAGGGCTCACAATGAGCAGTTCTTC
few TRBJ1-1 - 16 TRBV2 CASSVRGYLGNTEAFF TGTGCCAGCAGTGTACGGGGTTACCTTGGGAACACTGAAGCTTTCTTT
- TRBJ1-2 - 13 TRBV12-3/TRBV12-4 CASTVMITYGYTF TGTGCCAGCACCGTGATGATCACCTATGGCTACACCTTC
many TRBJ2-5 - 15 TRBV7-6 CASSRGRTEQETQYF TGTGCCAGCAGCCGTGGTCGAACAGAGCAAGAGACCCAGTACTTC
- TRBJ1-2 TRBD1 14 TRBV20-1 CSALSGTGGNGYTF TGCAGTGCTCTTTCCGGGACAGGGGGTAATGGCTACACCTTC
few TRBJ2-7 TRBD1 14 TRBV12-3/TRBV12-4 CATKSRDSSYEQYF TGTGCCACCAAAAGTCGGGACAGCTCCTACGAGCAGTACTTC
- TRBJ1-2 TRBD1 16 TRBV9 CASSDPSDREVNGYTF TGTGCCAGCAGCGACCCGTCGGACAGGGAGGTTAATGGCTACACCTTC
many TRBJ1-1 TRBD1 12 TRBV7-8 CASSLGQGLAFF TGTGCCAGCAGCTTAGGACAGGGGCTGGCTTTCTTT
many TRBJ2-3 TRBD2 16 TRBV7-9 CASSLVLAGGTDTQYF TGTGCCAGCAGCTTAGTCCTAGCGGGGGGCACAGATACGCAGTATTTT
- TRBJ1-1 - 13 TRBV19 CASSITRATEAFF TGTGCCAGTAGTATCACCAGGGCTACTGAAGCTTTCTTT
many TRBJ2-1 - 12 TRBV7-2 CASSLWYNEQFF TGTGCCAGCAGCTTGTGGTACAATGAGCAGTTCTTC
- TRBJ1-1 - 17 TRBV14 CASSQEARTLSNTEAFF TGTGCCAGCAGCCAAGAGGCCAGGACATTAAGCAACACTGAAGCTTTCTTT
- TRBJ1-1 TRBD1 15 TRBV11-2 CASSPTRQGASEAFF TGTGCCAGCAGCCCCACGCGACAGGGGGCATCTGAAGCTTTCTTT